The sequence of this T cell receptor beta chain was determined in a study of blood T cell repertoires in COVID-19. Study summary: Donors in the United States, Italy and Spain gave samples during acute or convalescent COVID-19. Nucleic acid was either cDNA or gDNA, and it came from T cells, B-cell-depleted T cells, or PBMCs.

V was pared by 0 bases and J by 8 bases, with 23 bases between. CDR3 length: 17 residues. CDR1 and CDR2 (germline): SGHRS, YFSETQ. Clones were sequenced by immunoSEQ multiplex PCR, and TCRdb holds only the in-frame ones, with some missing. Among some 290,000 clones listed, more than 85% were seen once. Sequenced: peripheral blood. The chain recombines TRBV5-1 with TRBJ1-2; no reliable D call. This receptor was obtained from a man younger than 35 with active or convalescent COVID-19. CDR3 DNA: TGCGCCAGCAGCTTGGAGCCCCTTCTACGCGGAATTTGGGGCTACACCTTC. Translation gives CASSLEPLLRGIWGYTF.